This TCR beta chain was captured in a study of OX40 agonist ivuxolimab in advanced cancers. CDR3 length: 12 residues. The germline V gene encodes CDR1 MNHNY and CDR2 SVGAGI (reference sequence). V shed 2 bases and J shed 8 bases, with 9 bases lying between them. Remarks on this clone: As yet, its antigen is unknown.

Study-wide results and caveats: On average, a greater number of expanded clones characterised CD8+ T cells relative to CD4+.

Some clones are missing from TCRdb's copy, which holds only in-frame ones; the method was immunoSEQ multiplex PCR. The sample carries 76,000 or so clones, approximately 85% recorded once. The gene calls are TRBV6-6 and TRBJ1-2; no clear D gene. This TCR derives from an adult with an advanced solid tumor such as melanoma, head and neck, liver or kidney cancer. The specimen comprised CD4+ or CD8+ T cells sorted from blood, sampled in a trial of the OX40 agonist ivuxolimab. DNA of the CDR3: TGTGCCAGCAGTTACCGACGTGGGGGCTACACCTTC. This encodes CASSYRRGGYTF.